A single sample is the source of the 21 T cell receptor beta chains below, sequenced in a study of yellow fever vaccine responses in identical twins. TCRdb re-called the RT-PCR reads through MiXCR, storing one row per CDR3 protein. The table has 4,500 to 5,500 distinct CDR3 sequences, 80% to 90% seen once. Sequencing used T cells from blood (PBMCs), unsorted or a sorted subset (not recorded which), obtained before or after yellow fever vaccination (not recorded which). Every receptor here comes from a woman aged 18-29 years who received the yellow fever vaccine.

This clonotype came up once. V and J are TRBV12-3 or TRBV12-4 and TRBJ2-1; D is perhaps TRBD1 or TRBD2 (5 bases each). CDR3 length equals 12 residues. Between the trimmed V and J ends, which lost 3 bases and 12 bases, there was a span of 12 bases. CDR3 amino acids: CASSLKDTRQFF. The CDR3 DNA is TGTGCCAGCAGTTTGAAGGACACTAGGCAGTTCTTC.

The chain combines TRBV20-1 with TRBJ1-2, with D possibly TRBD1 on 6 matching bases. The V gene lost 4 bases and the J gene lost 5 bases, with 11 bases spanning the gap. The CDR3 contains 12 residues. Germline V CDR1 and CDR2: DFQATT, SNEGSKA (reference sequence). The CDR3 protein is CSANLGQYGYTF. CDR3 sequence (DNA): TGCAGTGCTAACCTCGGACAGTATGGCTACACCTTC.

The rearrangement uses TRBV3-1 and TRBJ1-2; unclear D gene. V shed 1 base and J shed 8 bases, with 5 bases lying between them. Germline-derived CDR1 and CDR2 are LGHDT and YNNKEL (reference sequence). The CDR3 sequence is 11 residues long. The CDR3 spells CASSQGYGYTF. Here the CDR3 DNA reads TGTGCCAGCAGCCAAGGGTACGGCTACACCTTC.

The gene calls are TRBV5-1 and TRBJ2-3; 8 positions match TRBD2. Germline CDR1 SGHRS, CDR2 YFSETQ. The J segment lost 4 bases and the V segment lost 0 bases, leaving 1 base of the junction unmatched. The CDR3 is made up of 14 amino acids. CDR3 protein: CASSLDSGADTQYF. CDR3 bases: TGCGCCAGCAGCTTGGATAGCGGGGCAGATACGCAGTATTTT.

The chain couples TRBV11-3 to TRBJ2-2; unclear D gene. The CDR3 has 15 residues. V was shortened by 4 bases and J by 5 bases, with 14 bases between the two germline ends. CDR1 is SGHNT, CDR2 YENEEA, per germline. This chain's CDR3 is CASSYWPTGTGELFF. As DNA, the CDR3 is TGTGCCAGCAGCTATTGGCCGACTGGTACCGGGGAGCTGTTTTTT.

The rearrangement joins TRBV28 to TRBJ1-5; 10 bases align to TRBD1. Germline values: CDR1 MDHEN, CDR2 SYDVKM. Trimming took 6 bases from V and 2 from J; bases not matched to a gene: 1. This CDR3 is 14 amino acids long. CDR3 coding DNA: TGTGCCAGCAGCGGGACAGGGGGCAATCAGCCCCAGCATTTT. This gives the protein CASSGTGGNQPQHF.

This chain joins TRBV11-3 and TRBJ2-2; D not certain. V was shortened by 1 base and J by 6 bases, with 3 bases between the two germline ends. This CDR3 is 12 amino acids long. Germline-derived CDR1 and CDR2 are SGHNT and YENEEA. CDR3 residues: CASSLVAGELFF. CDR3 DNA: TGTGCCAGCAGCTTAGTCGCCGGGGAGCTGTTTTTT.

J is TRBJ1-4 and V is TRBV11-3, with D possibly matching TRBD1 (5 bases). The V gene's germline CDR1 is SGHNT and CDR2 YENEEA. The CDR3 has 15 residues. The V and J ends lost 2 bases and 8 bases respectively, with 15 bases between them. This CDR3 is CASSLNQGLGEKLFF. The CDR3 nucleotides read TGTGCCAGCAGCTTAAACCAGGGACTAGGGGAAAAACTGTTTTTT.

CDR3 sequence reads: CASSDPGQLTDTQYF. The CDR3 nucleotides read TGTGCCAGCAGTGATCCGGGACAGCTCACAGATACGCAGTATTTT. The J gene is TRBJ2-3, the V gene TRBV25-1; TRBD1 matches at 7 bases. J was trimmed by 2 bases and V by 3 bases; bases with no gene match: 5. Germline values: CDR1 MGHDK, CDR2 SYGVNS. This CDR3 is 15 amino acids long.

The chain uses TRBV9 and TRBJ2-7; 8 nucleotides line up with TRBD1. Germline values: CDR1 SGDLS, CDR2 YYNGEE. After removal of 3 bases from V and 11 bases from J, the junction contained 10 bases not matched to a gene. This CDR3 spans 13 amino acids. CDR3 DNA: TGTGCCAGCAGCGAACAGGGGGTTCGGTTCAAGTACTTC. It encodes CASSEQGVRFKYF.

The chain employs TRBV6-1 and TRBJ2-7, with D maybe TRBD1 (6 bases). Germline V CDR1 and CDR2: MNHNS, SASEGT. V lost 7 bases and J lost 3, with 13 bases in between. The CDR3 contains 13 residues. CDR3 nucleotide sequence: TGTGCCAGCACCCGGCAGGGGAACTACGAGCAGTACTTC. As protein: CASTRQGNYEQYF.

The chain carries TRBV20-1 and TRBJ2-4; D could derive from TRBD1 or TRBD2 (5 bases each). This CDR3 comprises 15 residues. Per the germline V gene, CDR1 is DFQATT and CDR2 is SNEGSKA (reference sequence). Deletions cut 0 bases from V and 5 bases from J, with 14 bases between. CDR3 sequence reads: CSARDFQGPENIQYF. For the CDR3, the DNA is TGCAGTGCTAGAGATTTCCAGGGACCCGAAAACATTCAGTACTTC.

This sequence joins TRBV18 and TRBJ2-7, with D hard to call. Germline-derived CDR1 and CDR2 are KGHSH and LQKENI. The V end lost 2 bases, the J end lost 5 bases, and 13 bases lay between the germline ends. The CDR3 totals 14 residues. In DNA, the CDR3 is TGTGCCAGCTCACCAGGTGGTGGGATTCACGAGCAGTACTTC. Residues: CASSPGGGIHEQYF.

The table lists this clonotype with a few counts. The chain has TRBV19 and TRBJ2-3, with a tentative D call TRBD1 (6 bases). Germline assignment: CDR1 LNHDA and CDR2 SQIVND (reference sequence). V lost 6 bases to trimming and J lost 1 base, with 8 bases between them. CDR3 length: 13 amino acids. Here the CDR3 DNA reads TGTGCCAGTAGAGCAGGGGGCACAGATACGCAGTATTTT. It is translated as CASRAGGTDTQYF.

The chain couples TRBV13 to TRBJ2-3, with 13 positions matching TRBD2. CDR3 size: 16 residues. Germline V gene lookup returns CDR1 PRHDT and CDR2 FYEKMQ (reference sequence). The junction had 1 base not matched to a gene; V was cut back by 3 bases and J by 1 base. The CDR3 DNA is TGTGCCAGCAGCTTTGGACTAGCGGGGGGCACAGATACGCAGTATTTT. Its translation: CASSFGLAGGTDTQYF.

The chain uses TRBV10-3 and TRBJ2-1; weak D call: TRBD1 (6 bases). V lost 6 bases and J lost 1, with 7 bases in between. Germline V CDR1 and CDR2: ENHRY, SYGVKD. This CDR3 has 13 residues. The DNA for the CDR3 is TGTGCCATCAGGGACAGTTCCTACAATGAGCAGTTCTTC. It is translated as CAIRDSSYNEQFF.

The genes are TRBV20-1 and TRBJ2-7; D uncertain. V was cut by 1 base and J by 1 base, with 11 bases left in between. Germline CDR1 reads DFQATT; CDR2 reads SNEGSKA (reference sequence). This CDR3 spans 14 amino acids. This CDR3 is CSARGTTLSYEQYF. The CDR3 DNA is TGCAGTGCTAGAGGGACCACCTTGTCCTACGAGCAGTACTTC.

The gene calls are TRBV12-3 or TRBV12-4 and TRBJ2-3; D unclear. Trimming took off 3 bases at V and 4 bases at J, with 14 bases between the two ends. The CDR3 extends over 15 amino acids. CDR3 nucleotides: TGTGCCAGCAGTTTTAGTCAATCTCCCCCAGATACGCAGTATTTT. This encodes CASSFSQSPPDTQYF.

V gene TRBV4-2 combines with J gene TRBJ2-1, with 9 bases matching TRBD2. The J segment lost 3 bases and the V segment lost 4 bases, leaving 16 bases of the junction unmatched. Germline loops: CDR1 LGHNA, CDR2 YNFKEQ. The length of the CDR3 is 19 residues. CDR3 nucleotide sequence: TGTGCCAGCAGCCCCGGGACTGACGATGGACTAGCGCACTACAATGAGCAGTTCTTC. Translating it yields CASSPGTDDGLAHYNEQFF.

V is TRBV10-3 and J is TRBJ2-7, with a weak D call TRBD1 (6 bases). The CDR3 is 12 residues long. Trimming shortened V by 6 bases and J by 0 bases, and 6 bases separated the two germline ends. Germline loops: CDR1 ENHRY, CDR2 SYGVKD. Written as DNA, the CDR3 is TGTGCCATCAGGGACAGCTCCTACGAGCAGTACTTC. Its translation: CAIRDSSYEQYF.

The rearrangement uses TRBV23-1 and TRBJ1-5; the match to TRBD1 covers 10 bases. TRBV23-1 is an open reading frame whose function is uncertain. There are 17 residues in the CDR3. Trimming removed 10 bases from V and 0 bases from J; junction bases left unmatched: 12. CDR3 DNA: TGCGCCAAGAGTACCGGGACAGGGGATTATAGCAATCAGCCCCAGCATTTT. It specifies CAKSTGTGDYSNQPQHF.